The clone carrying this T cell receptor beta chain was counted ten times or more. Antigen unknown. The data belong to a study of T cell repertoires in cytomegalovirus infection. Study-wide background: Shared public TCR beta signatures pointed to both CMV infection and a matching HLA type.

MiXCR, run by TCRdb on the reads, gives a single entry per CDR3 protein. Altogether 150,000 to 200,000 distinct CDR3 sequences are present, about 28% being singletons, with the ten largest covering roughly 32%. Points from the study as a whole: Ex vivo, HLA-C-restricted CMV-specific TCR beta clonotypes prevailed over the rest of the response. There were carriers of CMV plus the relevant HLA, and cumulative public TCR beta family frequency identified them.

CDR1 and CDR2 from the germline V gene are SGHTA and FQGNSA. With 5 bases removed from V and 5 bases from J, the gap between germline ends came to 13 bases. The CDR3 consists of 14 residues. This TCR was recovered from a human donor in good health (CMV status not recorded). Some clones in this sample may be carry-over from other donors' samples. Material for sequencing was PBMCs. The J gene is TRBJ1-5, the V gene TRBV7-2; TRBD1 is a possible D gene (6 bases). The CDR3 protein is CASSLLQGDQPQHF. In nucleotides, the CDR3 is TGTGCCAGCAGCCTTCTACAGGGAGATCAGCCCCAGCATTTT. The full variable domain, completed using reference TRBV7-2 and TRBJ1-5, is GAGVSQSPSNKVTEKGKDVELRCDPISGHTALYWYRQSLGQGLEFLIYFQGNSAPDKSGLPSDRFSAERTGGSVSTLTIQRTQQEDSAVYLCASSLLQGDQPQHFGDGTRLSIL.